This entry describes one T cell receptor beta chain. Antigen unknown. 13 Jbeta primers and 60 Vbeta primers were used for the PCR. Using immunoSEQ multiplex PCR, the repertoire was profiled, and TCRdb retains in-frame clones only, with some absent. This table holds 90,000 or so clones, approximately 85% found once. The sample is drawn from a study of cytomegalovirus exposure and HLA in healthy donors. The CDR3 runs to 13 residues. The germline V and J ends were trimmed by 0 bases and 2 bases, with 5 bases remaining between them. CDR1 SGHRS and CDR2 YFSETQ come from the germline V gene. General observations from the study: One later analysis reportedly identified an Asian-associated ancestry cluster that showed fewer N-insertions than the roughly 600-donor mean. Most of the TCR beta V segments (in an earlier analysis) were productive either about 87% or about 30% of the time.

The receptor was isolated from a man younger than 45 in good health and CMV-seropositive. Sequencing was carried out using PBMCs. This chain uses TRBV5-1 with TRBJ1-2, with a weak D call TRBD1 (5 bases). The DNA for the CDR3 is TGCGCCAGCAGCTTGGGACAGAACTATGGCTACACCTTC. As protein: CASSLGQNYGYTF.